This record covers a single TCR beta chain. What this receptor recognizes is not known. No quality values exist for individual bases; no much larger clone is one base distant. TCR beta CDR3 regions were sequenced from DNA using the immunoSEQ Assay. From the authors' description of their analysis: T cell density was computed as TCR beta template counts normalized to usable DNA estimated by amplifying housekeeping genes. Richness was estimated using the preseqR package, with extrapolation to 400,000 templates for PBMC samples and to 120,000 templates for tissue samples. Clonality was calculated as one minus Pielou's evenness. Tissue-enriched TCRs were identified through differential abundance testing performed on productive amino-acid clonotypes, with a minimum total count of 5 and an alpha of 0.1. The Jaccard Index and the Morisita Overlap Index were used to quantify repertoire overlap between compartments. GLIPH grouped TCR beta CDR3s together with public tetramer-defined viral CDR3s, and a viral motif had to include at least three viral sequences and also show V-gene enrichment. TCRdb took over this immuneACCESS table, retaining in-frame rearrangements with V and J assigned. Such tables are incomplete; in checked studies, under half of the missing clones stem from an unresolved V gene, and the remainder is unexplained. That table furnishes V, J and clone size, whereas the DNA furnished D and trimming. The sample records roughly 48,000 clones, around 77% of which are singletons. About a sixth of the sample comes from the top ten.

Taken from the germline V gene (reference sequence), the CDR1 and CDR2 loops are LNHNV and YYDKDF. Taken from cysteine to phenylalanine, the CDR3 has 17 residues. Only the CDR3 part of the read is kept: 51 bases, read in frame from the first base. The junction shows trimming of 4 bases on V and 2 bases on J, plus 18 bases between the germline ends. This sample was included in a study of T cells in localized non-small cell lung cancer (dated by TCRdb to the early 2020s). With respect to the entire study: T cell repertoires of 200 to 250 early-stage NSCLC patients were analyzed, with tumors being compared against uninvolved tumor-adjacent lungs. The cohort consisted of around 250 treatment-naive NSCLC patients whose localized lung tumors had been resected. Of the NSCLC patients, around 130 were male and some 97 were female, and the mean age was approximately 69 years. On the study overall, not on this receptor specifically: Because the study design was exploratory, TCR variables were selected using unadjusted p-values without false-discovery rate correction. Uninvolved tumor-adjacent lung showed the highest T cell clonality, higher than tumor, which suggests more focused antigenic responses in the uninvolved tumor-adjacent lung. Because multi-region sequencing of the tumors was not done, intratumor heterogeneity could not be ruled out. Higher T cell density in blood was associated with longer overall survival, whereas higher clonality in adjacent lung was associated with shorter survival. A median of 57 of the top 100 tumor clones turned up in the paired uninvolved adjacent lung, and 25 to 30 of those clones also ranked among the top 100 of that same adjacent lung.

At diagnosis, tumor, uninvolved tumor-adjacent lung and peripheral blood were collected and then preserved as a mix of FFPE and fresh-frozen material. For TCR repertoire profiling, the blood samples were analyzed as peripheral blood mononuclear cells. Recombination linked TRBV15 to TRBJ1-5, with the identity of the D gene unclear. The sequencing used peripheral blood, collected before any cancer treatment. The source is a man between 35 and 75 years old with stage I squamous cell lung carcinoma. The CDR3 protein: CATSKTTGPGGNQPQHF. The nucleotide sequence is TGTGCCACCAGCAAAACTACCGGCCCCGGGGGCAATCAGCCCCAGCATTTT. Joined to the reference TRBV15 and TRBJ1-5 proteins, this CDR3 gives the full variable domain: DAMVIQNPRYQVTQFGKPVTLSCSQTLNHNVMYWYQQKSSQAPKLLFHYYDKDFNNEADTPDNFQSRRPNTSFCFLDIRSPGLGDTAMYLCATSKTTGPGGNQPQHFGDGTRLSIL.